This T cell receptor (beta chain) was sequenced for a study of cytomegalovirus exposure and HLA in healthy donors. The wider study: Approximately 80 million unique TCRs from HLA-typed donors were held in an early data release.

Study outcomes and limitations: Links to common viral pathogens appeared, in a later analysis, for several of the most significant clusters. Most sequenced TCRs were rare (though some public TCRs occurred in many donors).

Use of 60 Vbeta and 13 Jbeta primers characterized the PCR. Clones were read by immunoSEQ multiplex PCR, and TCRdb kept only the in-frame ones, dropping some. Of approximately 160,000 clones listed, around 80% were seen once; the top ten hold 0.65% to 0.85%. The CDR3 length is 14 residues. Germline V gives CDR1 LNHDA, CDR2 SQIVND (reference sequence). After removal of 3 bases from V and 3 bases from J, the junction contained 3 bases not matched to a gene. This clone showed up just a few times. Its antigen is not identified. Sequenced material: PBMCs. The clonotype originates from a female donor in good health and CMV-seronegative. This chain connects TRBV19 to TRBJ2-7, with 9 bases lining up with TRBD1. The CDR3 nucleotides are TGTGCCAGTAGTATCCGACAGGGGGGCTACGAGCAGTACTTC. Amino acid sequence: CASSIRQGGYEQYF.